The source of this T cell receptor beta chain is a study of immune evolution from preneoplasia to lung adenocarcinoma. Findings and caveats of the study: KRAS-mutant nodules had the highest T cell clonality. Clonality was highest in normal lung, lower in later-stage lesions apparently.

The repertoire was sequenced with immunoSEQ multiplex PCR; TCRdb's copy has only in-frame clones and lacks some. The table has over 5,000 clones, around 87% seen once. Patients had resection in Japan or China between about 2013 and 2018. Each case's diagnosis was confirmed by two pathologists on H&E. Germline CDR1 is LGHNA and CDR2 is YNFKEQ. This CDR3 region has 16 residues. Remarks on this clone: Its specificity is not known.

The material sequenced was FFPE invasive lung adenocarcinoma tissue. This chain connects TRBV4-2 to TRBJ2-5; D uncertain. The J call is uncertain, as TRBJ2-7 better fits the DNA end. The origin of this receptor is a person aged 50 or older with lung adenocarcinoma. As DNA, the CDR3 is TGTGCCAGCAGCCCACTTGGAAGGGAAAGCTCCTACGAGCAGTACTTC. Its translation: CASSPLGRESSYEQYF.